Following are 24 T cell receptor beta chains from one sample sequenced in a study of beta chain features in type 1 diabetes. The authors reverse transcribed all of the isolated RNA, so sequencing captured expressed TCRB transcripts. Profiled with immunoSEQ multiplex PCR; TCRdb holds only in-frame clones, not every one. This sample carries about 320,000 clones, 14% of them seen once, and the ten largest clones take 5.5% to 7.5%. The sequenced material came from central memory CD4+ T cells from blood. The source of these receptors is a man younger than 45 in good health.

The gene calls are TRBV5-6 and TRBJ2-3; D not certain. The germline V gene has CDR1 SGHDT and CDR2 YYEEEE. The CDR3 has 15 amino acids. With 8 bases removed from V and 6 bases from J, the gap between germline ends came to 22 bases. The CDR3 DNA is TGTGCCAGTACCCCATCCCTACAAGTGGGTGATACGCAGTATTTT. This sequence encodes CASTPSLQVGDTQYF.

This clone was seen only a few times. The V and J genes are TRBV9 and TRBJ1-3; no definite D call. This CDR3 region has 13 residues. The V and J ends lost 0 bases and 6 bases respectively, with 7 bases between them. Germline values: CDR1 SGDLS, CDR2 YYNGEE. Written as DNA, the CDR3 is TGTGCCAGCAGCGTAGCAGGTTCAAACACCATATATTTT. Its translation: CASSVAGSNTIYF.

V and J are TRBV19 and TRBJ1-5, with D perhaps TRBD1 (6 bases). CDR3 length: 15 residues. V was cut by 5 bases and J by 2 bases, with 13 bases left in between. Germline CDR1 reads LNHDA; CDR2 reads SQIVND (reference sequence). CDR3 region: CASSYQGLGNQPQHF. CDR3 nucleotide sequence: TGTGCCAGTAGTTACCAGGGGTTGGGCAATCAGCCCCAGCATTTT.

In its sample, this clone was seen many times. The chain recombines TRBV28 with TRBJ2-7; a possible D gene is TRBD1 (5 bases). CDR3 length: 14 amino acids. The V and J ends lost 3 bases and 1 base respectively, with 10 bases between them. Germline V CDR1 and CDR2: MDHEN, SYDVKM. CDR3 region: CASSFAGWSYEQYV. The CDR3 DNA reads as TGTGCCAGCAGTTTCGCAGGGTGGTCCTACGAGCAGTACGTC.

This clone was found a few times. The chain joins TRBV5-6 to TRBJ2-5, with D possibly being TRBD1 or TRBD2 (6 bases each). Germline lookup yields CDR1 SGHDT and CDR2 YYEEEE. The CDR3 extends over 13 amino acids. V was trimmed by 0 bases and J by 4 bases, leaving 7 bases between them. The CDR3 DNA reads as TGTGCCAGCAGCTTGGGGGGGGCAGAGACCCAGTACTTC. Translating gives CASSLGGAETQYF.

The chain has TRBV7-2 and TRBJ2-3; D uncertain. Trimming stripped 2 bases from V and 6 bases from J, with 9 bases between. The germline V gene encodes CDR1 SGHTA and CDR2 FQGNSA. The CDR3 has 13 amino acids. The CDR3 region is CASSLQYRDTQYF. The CDR3 DNA reads as TGTGCCAGCAGCTTACAGTATAGGGATACGCAGTATTTT.

This clone appeared many times. The V and J genes are TRBV5-1 and TRBJ2-1; 15 bases align to TRBD2. The CDR3 covers 17 residues. CDR1 and CDR2 from the germline V gene are SGHRS and YFSETQ. J was trimmed by 6 bases and V by 3 bases; bases with no gene match: 7. The CDR3 nucleotides are TGCGCCAGCAGCTGGGGCCGGACTAGCGGGAGGGCCAATGAGCAGTTCTTC. It yields the protein CASSWGRTSGRANEQFF.

This clone was picked up a small number of times. Other DNA sequences within the sample encode an identical CDR3. The J gene is TRBJ2-1, the V gene TRBV7-3; the match to TRBD2 covers 7 bases. With 3 bases clipped from V and 9 bases from J, the junction kept 5 bases outside the gene matches. The V gene's germline CDR1 is SGHTA and CDR2 FQGTGA. This CDR3 spans 13 amino acids. In DNA, the CDR3 is TGTGCCAGCAGCTTGGCCCGGGAGGCTGAGCAGTTCTTC. Translated, it gives CASSLAREAEQFF.

This clone was counted a few times. This chain connects TRBV21-1 to TRBJ2-1; the table's D gene call, TRBD2, was not cross checked with the DNA. TRBV21-1 is termed a pseudogene. This CDR3 is built from 16 residues. DNA for the CDR3: TGTGCCAGCAGCAAAGATCCTGAACTCTCCTACAATGAGCAGTTCTTC. Protein product: CASSKDPELSYNEQFF.

This clone was counted only a few times. The V and J genes are TRBV9 and TRBJ2-3, with D perhaps TRBD2 (5 bases). CDR1 SGDLS and CDR2 YYNGEE come from the germline V gene. The V end lost 0 bases, the J end lost 0 bases, and 8 bases lay between the germline ends. This CDR3 region has 15 residues. In DNA form, the CDR3 reads TGTGCCAGCAGCGTAGGGCTAGCTAGCACAGATACGCAGTATTTT. It yields the protein CASSVGLASTDTQYF.

Note on this clone: This sample includes further DNA sequences coding for the same CDR3. This chain connects TRBV9 to TRBJ2-7; 10 bases are shared with TRBD1. With V trimmed by 4 bases and J by 2 bases, 3 bases remained unmatched. This CDR3 is built from 14 residues. The germline V gene has CDR1 SGDLS and CDR2 YYNGEE. The CDR3 coding sequence is TGTGCCAGCAGCCCTGGACAGGGGGCCTACGAGCAGTACTTC. It codes for CASSPGQGAYEQYF. Looking up the rest from reference TRBV9 and TRBJ2-7 gives the full variable domain: DSGVTQTPKHLITATGQRVTLRCSPRSGDLSVYWYQQSLDQGLQFLIQYYNGEERAKGNILERFSAQQFPDLHSELNLSSLELGDSALYFCASSPGQGAYEQYFGPGTRLTVT.

In this sample, this clone turned up a few times. The CDR3 protein is CASRVGNTGELFF. In DNA form, the CDR3 reads TGTGCCAGCAGAGTAGGGAACACCGGGGAGCTGTTTTTT. The chain joins TRBV7-3 to TRBJ2-2; D gene ambiguous. Trimming shortened V by 6 bases and J by 1 base, and 6 bases separated the two germline ends. This CDR3 spans 13 amino acids. CDR1 is SGHTA and CDR2 is FQGTGA in the germline V gene.

J is TRBJ2-3 and V is TRBV14, with D perhaps TRBD1 or TRBD2 (5 bases each). V lost 4 bases, J lost 1 base, and 12 bases lay in between. The CDR3 covers 15 residues. Per germline, CDR1 SGHDN and CDR2 FVKESK. The CDR3 protein is CASSREGPRTDTQYF. The CDR3 DNA follows: TGTGCCAGCAGCCGTGAGGGGCCACGCACAGATACGCAGTATTTT.

This chain joins TRBV6-5 and TRBJ2-3; D not resolved. Trimming cost V 5 bases and J 5 bases, with 8 bases left between them. The germline CDR1 and CDR2 sequences are MNHEY and SVGAGI. This CDR3 region has 12 residues. The CDR3 spells CASSEVIDTQYF. CDR3 DNA: TGTGCCAGCAGTGAAGTCATAGATACGCAGTATTTT.

The chain couples TRBV18 to TRBJ1-2; D is uncertain. Per germline, CDR1 KGHSH and CDR2 LQKENI. V lost 6 bases to trimming and J lost 7 bases, with 9 bases between them. The CDR3 runs 11 residues. The CDR3 DNA reads TGTGCCAGCTCGGATCGCGGTGGCTACACCTTC. Amino acid sequence: CASSDRGGYTF. The complete variable domain, with remaining parts taken from reference TRBV18 and TRBJ1-2, reads NAGVMQNPRHLVRRRGQEARLRCSPMKGHSHVYWYRQLPEEGLKFMVYLQKENIIDESGMPKERFSAEFPKEGPSILRIQQVVRGDSAAYFCASSDRGGYTFGSGTRLTVV.

The chain couples TRBV7-2 to TRBJ2-7; the D is unclear. Trimming cost V 5 bases and J 3 bases, with 11 bases left between them. The CDR3 sequence is 13 residues long. Germline values: CDR1 SGHTA, CDR2 FQGNSA. The CDR3 region has the DNA TGTGCCAGCAGCCTGGGAATGAGCTACGAGCAGTACTTC. It translates to CASSLGMSYEQYF.

This clone turned up a few times. The chain couples TRBV6-4 to TRBJ1-2, with TRBD1 matching over 8 bases. CDR3 length equals 16 residues. V lost 3 bases, J lost 4 bases, and 10 bases stayed unmatched. Germline values: CDR1 MRHNA, CDR2 SNTAGT. The CDR3 DNA reads as TGTGCCAGCAGTGAATTGGCAGGGGGCCGAGGCTATGGCTACACCTTC. It codes for CASSELAGGRGYGYTF.

This clone was detected only a few times. This rearrangement joins TRBV9 to TRBJ2-5; TRBD2 matches at 8 bases. V gave up 0 bases and J gave up 1 base; unmatched junction bases: 8. The CDR3 is made up of 17 amino acids. CDR1 SGDLS and CDR2 YYNGEE come from the germline V gene. The CDR3 sequence: CASSVATSGALQETQYF. The CDR3, as DNA: TGTGCCAGCAGCGTAGCAACTAGCGGAGCCCTCCAAGAGACCCAGTACTTC.

V is TRBV30 and J is TRBJ1-4; no clear D gene. From germline, CDR1 is GTSNPN and CDR2 SVGIG (reference sequence). This CDR3 has 12 amino acids. V lost 3 bases and J lost 8, with 10 bases in between. DNA of the CDR3: TGTGCCTGGAGGATTAGAGGGGAAAAACTGTTTTTT. Its protein product is CAWRIRGEKLFF.

V gene TRBV27 combines with J gene TRBJ2-7; the D gene is possibly TRBD1 (5 bases). Deletions cut 6 bases from V and 0 bases from J, with 12 bases between. The CDR3 totals 14 residues. Germline V gene data show CDR1 as MNHEY and CDR2 as SMNVEV (reference sequence). Here the CDR3 DNA reads TGTGCCAGCAGCCCAGGGTTCGGCTCCTACGAGCAGTACTTC. Its translation: CASSPGFGSYEQYF.

The rearrangement links TRBV7-2 to TRBJ2-3; D may match TRBD1 or TRBD2 (5 bases each). The CDR3 spans 17 residues. V lost 5 bases to trimming and J lost 2 bases, with 20 bases between them. Germline V gene sequence: CDR1 SGHTA, CDR2 FQGNSA. The CDR3 reads CASSPAGTQSATDTQYF. The CDR3 bases are TGTGCCAGCAGCCCAGCCGGGACCCAGTCCGCCACAGATACGCAGTATTTT.

The chain joins TRBV7-9 to TRBJ2-5, with TRBD1 identical over 10 bases. The CDR3 consists of 17 residues. Unmatched junction bases numbered 11, after V lost 6 bases and J lost 1 base. CDR1 is SEHNR and CDR2 is FQNEAQ in the germline V gene (reference sequence). The CDR3 reads CASRGQGRQGPQETQYF. CDR3 in DNA: TGTGCCAGCAGGGGACAGGGGCGCCAGGGGCCCCAAGAGACCCAGTACTTC.

This clone has a count of ten or more. The chain has TRBV19 and TRBJ2-2, with 7 bases identical to TRBD2. Germline CDR1 is LNHDA and CDR2 is SQIVND (reference sequence). The CDR3 loop spans 13 amino acids. Germline trimming cut 3 bases from V and 7 bases from J; bases unmatched to any gene: 2. CDR3 region: CASSIIAGGELFF. Here the CDR3 DNA reads TGTGCCAGTAGTATTATAGCGGGCGGGGAGCTGTTTTTT.

This clone has more than one count but fewer than ten. This chain links TRBV5-4 with TRBJ1-2; D call uncertain. CDR3 length: 15 residues. Germline CDR1 reads SGHNT; CDR2 reads YYREEE (reference sequence). V lost 0 bases, J lost 4 bases, and 13 bases lay in between. The CDR3 coding sequence is TGTGCCAGCAGCTTGGCCCCGGGGAGCAGCTATGGCTACACCTTC. Translation gives CASSLAPGSSYGYTF.